This TCR beta chain was identified during a study of shared clonotypes between healthy human individuals. Trimming stripped 4 bases from V and 5 bases from J, with 8 bases between. Germline CDR1 reads MNHEY; CDR2 reads SVGAGI. The CDR3 is 13 residues long. Sequencing on ten immunoSEQ deep assay plates was performed for unsorted PBMC DNA. Sequenced by immunoSEQ multiplex PCR; TCRdb stores in-frame clones only, minus some. The repertoire has fewer than 600,000 clones, around 75% of them found once; the top ten carry around 13%. Sample: PBMCs. The clonotype comes from a middle-aged woman in good health. Some clones in this sample may be carry-over from other donors' samples. V and J are TRBV6-5 and TRBJ2-2; tentatively, D is TRBD1 or TRBD2 (5 bases each). The CDR3 region is CASSFGGTGELFF. The CDR3, as DNA: TGTGCCAGCAGTTTTGGGGGAACCGGGGAGCTGTTTTTT.